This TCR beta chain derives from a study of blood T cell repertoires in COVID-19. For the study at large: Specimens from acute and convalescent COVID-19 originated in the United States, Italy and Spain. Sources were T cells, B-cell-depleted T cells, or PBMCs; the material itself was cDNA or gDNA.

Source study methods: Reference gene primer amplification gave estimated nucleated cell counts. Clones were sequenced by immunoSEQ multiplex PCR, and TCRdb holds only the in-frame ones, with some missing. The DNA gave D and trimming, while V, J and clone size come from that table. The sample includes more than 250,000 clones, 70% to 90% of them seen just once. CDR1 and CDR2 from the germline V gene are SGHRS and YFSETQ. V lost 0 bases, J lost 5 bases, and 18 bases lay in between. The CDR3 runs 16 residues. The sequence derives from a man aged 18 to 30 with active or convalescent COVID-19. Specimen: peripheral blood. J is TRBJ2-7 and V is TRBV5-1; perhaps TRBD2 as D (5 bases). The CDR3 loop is CASSLGVGRPRDEQYF. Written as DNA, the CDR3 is TGCGCCAGCAGCTTGGGGGTAGGTAGGCCGAGGGACGAGCAGTACTTC. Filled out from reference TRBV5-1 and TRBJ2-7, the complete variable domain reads KAGVTQTPRYLIKTRGQQVTLSCSPISGHRSVSWYQQTPGQGLQFLFEYFSETQRNKGNFPGRFSGRQFSNSRSEMNVSTLELGDSALYLCASSLGVGRPRDEQYFGPGTRLTVT.